The present T cell receptor beta chain was sequenced within a study of T cell repertoires in cytomegalovirus infection (dated by TCRdb to between 2019 and 2020). Turning to the overall study: Donor HLA type was relevant to the analysis, as public TCR beta signatures indicated carriage of CMV infection together with the matching HLA type.

The investigation overall reported the following: The ex vivo response was dominated by HLA-C-restricted CMV-specific TCR beta clonotypes, and the single most frequent clonotype in two of eight donors was supplied by these HLA-C-restricted clonotypes. Carriers of CMV infection plus the relevant HLA type were discriminated by the cumulative frequency of public TCR beta family members in the study cohort and in an independent roughly 380-donor cohort.

This clonotype was seen a few times. Its antigen target is currently unknown. Nothing much larger sits one base from this clone, and base qualities are not available. Sequencing instrument: Illumina HiSeq 1500. In TCRdb, the public reads were trimmed at Q25 with fastp and aligned with MiXCR, with productive beta chains retained. Each CDR3 protein appears once, grouped with its most common genes and DNA. For this sample there are some 440,000 distinct CDR3 sequences; roughly 30% appear just once. Of the sample, around 13% falls within the top ten clones. V is shortened by 1 base, J by 6 bases, and the region joining them spans 9 bases. The CDR3, cysteine through phenylalanine, is 14 amino acids long. The kept DNA is CDR3 alone, 42 bases in frame from the first base.

The clonotype was recovered from a human donor in good health (CMV status not recorded). Some clones in this sample may be carry-over from other donors' samples. The source material was PBMCs. This chain is built from TRBV12-3 or TRBV12-4 and TRBJ2-2, with TRBD2 tentatively as D gene (6 bases match). The DNA reads TGTGCCAGCAGTTTAGTCTGGGAGGCCGGGGAGCTGTTTTTT. The translation is CASSLVWEAGELFF.